These T cell receptor beta chains were read from a single sample in a study of T cell responses to AZD1222 COVID-19 vaccine. Only in-frame clones appear in the TCRdb table, and some are missing; sequencing was by immunoSEQ multiplex PCR. The sample shows approximately 150,000 clones, 90% of them seen only once. The sample here was peripheral blood, taken 28 days after the second AZD1222 dose. These TCRs come from an adult who received the AZD1222 COVID-19 vaccine. Each CDR3 is given with its conserved first and last residue. The D gene is left open where the match is weak. Clone size, where shown, is once, few, many, or a class for clones that have expanded.

NA | TRBJ2-5 | TRBV6-2/TRBV6-3 | TRBD2 | CASSSGLAGVETQYF | TGTGCCAGCAGTTCCGGACTAGCGGGAGTGGAGACCCAGTACTTC
NA | TRBJ2-2 | TRBV7-2 | NA | CASSLVAGLDANTGELFF | TGTGCCAGCAGCTTAGTTGCAGGGTTGGACGCGAACACCGGGGAGCTGTTTTTT
NA | TRBJ1-6 | TRBV5-5 | NA | CASSSGGNSPLHF | TGTGCCAGCAGTTCGGGGGGTAATTCACCCCTCCACTTT
NA | TRBJ2-7 | TRBV5-6 | NA | CASSLGQTYSYEQYF | TGTGCCAGCAGCTTGGGACAGACCTACTCCTACGAGCAGTACTTC
NA | TRBJ1-1 | TRBV9 | NA | CASSVAQNTEAFF | TGTGCCAGCAGCGTAGCGCAGAACACTGAAGCTTTCTTT
NA | TRBJ2-1 | TRBV7-9 | TRBD1 | CASSLNRGSSYNEQFF | TGTGCCAGCAGCCTGAACAGGGGAAGCTCCTACAATGAGCAGTTCTTC
NA | TRBJ2-1 | TRBV5-1 | TRBD1 | CASSLTGGTYNEQFF | TGCGCCAGCAGCCTGACAGGGGGCACCTACAATGAGCAGTTCTTC
once | TRBJ1-6 | TRBV13 | NA | CASRLVKDPNNSPLHF | TGTGCCAGCAGATTAGTGAAGGATCCGAATAATTCACCCCTCCACTTT
NA | TRBJ2-5 | TRBV7-2 | NA | CASSRGREETQYF | TGTGCCAGCAGCCGGGGGCGGGAAGAGACCCAGTACTTC
few | TRBJ1-1 | TRBV18 | NA | CASSPDYTEAFF | TGTGCCAGCTCACCCGACTATACCGAAGCTTTCTTT
NA | TRBJ1-5 | TRBV18 | NA | CASSPPGGGNQPQHF | TGTGCCAGCTCACCACCAGGCGGGGGCAATCAGCCCCAGCATTTT
NA | TRBJ2-1 | TRBV3-1/TRBV3-2 | TRBD1 | CASSQGQVTQGEKFF | TGTGCCAGCAGCCAAGGCCAGGTAACGCAGGGGGAAAAGTTCTTC
NA | TRBJ2-5 | TRBV5-4 | NA | CATLNPAQETQYF | TGTGCCACCCTAAACCCGGCCCAAGAGACCCAGTACTTC
once | TRBJ1-2 | TRBV2 | NA | CASSYEGNYGYTF | TGTGCCAGCTCCTATGAGGGTAACTATGGCTACACCTTC
NA | TRBJ2-7 | TRBV6-5 | NA | CASSSPQGFTYEQYF | TGTGCCAGCAGTTCCCCACAGGGATTCACCTACGAGCAGTACTTC